A selection of T cell receptor beta chains follows, all from one sample in a study of T cell repertoires in cytomegalovirus infection. TCRdb re-called the reads with MiXCR, one entry per CDR3 protein. This sample yields around 310,000 distinct CDR3 sequences, of which under 20% are seen a single time; approximately 12% belongs to the top ten. Material for sequencing was PBMCs. The receptors originated from a human donor in good health (CMV status not recorded). Some clones in this sample may be carry-over from other donors' samples. Both conserved end residues are part of each CDR3. The D gene is left open where the match is weak. Part of the rows lack a size; the others show once, few, many or a class for expanded clones.

D,V,J,size,DNA,CDR3
TRBD1,TRBV3-1,TRBJ1-1,.,TGTGCCAGCAGCCAACGAACCGGGACAGGGTTGACTGAAGCTTTCTTT,CASSQRTGTGLTEAFF
TRBD2,TRBV20-1,TRBJ2-1,.,TGCAGTGCTGGGATCGGGACTATCTCCTACAATGAGCAGTTCTTC,CSAGIGTISYNEQFF
TRBD1,TRBV12-3/TRBV12-4,TRBJ2-2,few,TGTGCCAGCAGTTTACAGGGGGCGCAGACCGGGGAGCTGTTTTTT,CASSLQGAQTGELFF
TRBD2,TRBV4-1,TRBJ2-2,many,TGCGCCAGCAGCCAAGTGTCGTCACTAGCGGGGACGATTACCGGGGAGCTGTTTTTT,CASSQVSSLAGTITGELFF
.,TRBV4-3,TRBJ1-3,.,TGCGCCAGCAGCCAAGACACACTCGGAAACACCATATATTTT,CASSQDTLGNTIYF
.,TRBV29-1,TRBJ2-7,.,TGCAGCGTGGGACGGGACACCTACGAGCAGTACTTC,CSVGRDTYEQYF
.,TRBV19,TRBJ1-5,.,TGTGCCAGTAGTATGGGACCCTATAGCAATCAGCCCCAGCATTTT,CASSMGPYSNQPQHF
TRBD1,TRBV6-1,TRBJ2-7,many,TGTGCCAGCAGTGTCGACAGGGGGCACTCCTACGAGCAGTACTTC,CASSVDRGHSYEQYF
.,TRBV6-1,TRBJ2-6,.,TGTGCCAGCAGCAGGGTTGGTGGGGCCAACGTCCTGACTTTC,CASSRVGGANVLTF
.,TRBV6-5,TRBJ1-5,few,TGTGCCAGCAGTTATGACAGCAGCAATCAGCCCCAGCATTTT,CASSYDSSNQPQHF
.,TRBV7-2,TRBJ2-7,many,TGTGCCAGCAGCTTTCGGCAGGGGGGTACCTACGAGCAGTACTTC,CASSFRQGGTYEQYF
TRBD2,TRBV7-9,TRBJ2-5,few,TGTGCCAGCAGCTTAACTAGCGGGGGGGCGGAGACCCAGTACTTC,CASSLTSGGAETQYF
.,TRBV12-5,TRBJ2-5,many,TGTGCTAGTGGTTCATCTAGCAGGGAGACCCAGTACTTC,CASGSSSRETQYF
TRBD1,TRBV20-1,TRBJ1-6,.,TGCAGTGCTAGTAACCGGGACAGGGGGAATTCACCCCTCCACTTT,CSASNRDRGNSPLHF
.,TRBV7-9,TRBJ2-2,once,TGTGCCAGCATCACCTACACCGAGGGGACCGGGGAGCTGTTTTTT,CASITYTEGTGELFF
.,TRBV6-1,TRBJ2-7,.,TGTGCCAGCAGTCCCCGTCGACGGGGGGCAATCACCGAGCAGTACTTC,CASSPRRRGAITEQYF
.,TRBV6-6,TRBJ2-7,few,TGTGCCAGCAGTCGACCCGGGGGACAGCAAGCCTACGAGCAGTACTTC,CASSRPGGQQAYEQYF
.,TRBV20-1,TRBJ2-7,.,TGCAGTGCTAGAGCAGGGTACGAGCAGTACTTC,CSARAGYEQYF
.,TRBV12-3/TRBV12-4,TRBJ1-2,few,TGTGCCAGTAGAGCAGGCGTCAACCCTAACTATGGCTACACCTTC,CASRAGVNPNYGYTF
.,TRBV5-1,TRBJ2-1,few,TGCGCCAGCACCACCCTTGAGCCCCGCAATGAGCAGTTCTTC,CASTTLEPRNEQFF
.,TRBV20-1,TRBJ2-1,few,TGCAGTGCTAGGGGGGTTGGGGATACCTACAATGAGCAGTTCTTC,CSARGVGDTYNEQFF
.,TRBV5-4,TRBJ1-2,few,TGTGCCAGCAGCTTGGAGGCAGGGGACTTTAACTATGGCTACACCTTC,CASSLEAGDFNYGYTF
.,TRBV7-7,TRBJ2-5,many,TGTGCTAGCAGCTTGGTCGGGGTTCAAGAGACCCAGTACTTC,CASSLVGVQETQYF
.,TRBV10-3,TRBJ2-7,few,TGTGCCATCAGTGAGAGTGGGAGGCAGTACTTC,CAISESGRQYF
TRBD1,TRBV19,TRBJ2-7,.,TGTGCCAGTTCCGACAGGGTCGACGAGCAGTACTTC,CASSDRVDEQYF
.,TRBV20-1,TRBJ1-4,.,TGCAGTGCTATGGGTGGGCCGAATGAAAAACTGTTTTTT,CSAMGGPNEKLFF
TRBD1,TRBV12-3/TRBV12-4,TRBJ1-4,many,TGTGCCAGCAGTTCGGACAGGGTTAATGAAAAACTGTTTTTT,CASSSDRVNEKLFF
.,TRBV7-2,TRBJ1-5,many,TGTGCCAGCAGCTTAGATGAGGGCATGCCCCAGCATTTT,CASSLDEGMPQHF
TRBD1,TRBV7-2,TRBJ1-4,many,TGTGCCAGCAGCTTAGGGCCGAGGGACAGGGGTGAAAAACTGTTTTTT,CASSLGPRDRGEKLFF
.,TRBV4-2,TRBJ1-1,many,TGTGCCAGCAGCCAAACTGACACGAACGGTGAAGCTTTCTTT,CASSQTDTNGEAFF
.,TRBV7-2,TRBJ2-1,.,TGTGCCAGCAGCCCCCCCGTCCGGGACCTTGACAATGAGCAGTTCTTC,CASSPPVRDLDNEQFF
.,TRBV4-1,TRBJ1-5,.,TGCGCCAGCAGCCAAGGTCGAGCCCGGGGACGGGGCAATCAGCCCCAGCATTTT,CASSQGRARGRGNQPQHF
.,TRBV5-6,TRBJ2-5,.,TGTGCCAGCATACGGCAGGGGTCGGAAGAGACCCAGTACTTC,CASIRQGSEETQYF
.,TRBV7-8,TRBJ2-2,.,TGTGCCAGCAGCGAGTTCACCAGGGTCTCGGAGACCGGGGAGCTGTTTTTT,CASSEFTRVSETGELFF
TRBD2,TRBV7-2,TRBJ2-3,many,TGTGCCAGCAGCAAAGGACTAGCGGGGGGGAATACGCAGTATTTT,CASSKGLAGGNTQYF
TRBD2,TRBV19,TRBJ2-3,few,TGTGCCAGTAGTTTGGGACTAGCGGGGGGGGCCACAGATACGCAGTATTTT,CASSLGLAGGATDTQYF
.,TRBV2,TRBJ2-2,.,TGTGCCAGCTTCAGGGACATGAACACCGGGGAGCTGTTTTTT,CASFRDMNTGELFF
.,TRBV5-4,TRBJ1-1,few,TGTGCCAGCAGCTTGATAGGGGCCGACACTGAAGCTTTCTTT,CASSLIGADTEAFF
.,TRBV12-3/TRBV12-4,TRBJ1-3,few,TGTGCCAGTCAGGGGACTGAGGGTTCTGGAAACACCATATATTTT,CASQGTEGSGNTIYF
.,TRBV15,TRBJ2-6,many,TGTGCCACCAGCAGAGACGGGACGTCACTCCCTGGGGCCAACGTCCTGACTTTC,CATSRDGTSLPGANVLTF
TRBD1,TRBV29-1,TRBJ1-2,.,TGCAGCGTTGATACAGGGGAGAGTTCTGACTACACCTTC,CSVDTGESSDYTF
.,TRBV12-3/TRBV12-4,TRBJ2-5,many,TGTGCCAGCAGTCCTTCGGGACGGGGTGAGCGAGAGACCCAGTACTTC,CASSPSGRGERETQYF
.,TRBV7-2,TRBJ1-4,many,TGTGCCAGCAGCTTATCGGGCTCGACCGGGGATGAAAAACTGTTTTTT,CASSLSGSTGDEKLFF
.,TRBV6-6,TRBJ1-6,.,TGTGCCAGCAGTTACAGGGAAGGGTCACCCCTCCACTTT,CASSYREGSPLHF
.,TRBV6-1,TRBJ1-1,many,TGTGCCAGCAGTGATACAGAGAACACTGAAGCTTTCTTT,CASSDTENTEAFF
.,TRBV2,TRBJ2-5,few,TGTGCCAGCAGTTTCCCTCCCGGGGAGTTCGGGGAGACCCAGTACTTC,CASSFPPGEFGETQYF